The 30 T cell receptor beta chains reported below all come from one sample, sequenced in a study of T cells after yellow fever vaccination. Via MiXCR, TCRdb re-called the 5' RACE reads, giving one row per CDR3 protein. The table shows hundreds of thousands of distinct CDR3 sequences, with about 13% occurring only once. This sample comprised PBMCs, obtained on the day of the yellow fever booster vaccination. These receptors originate from a man between 25 and 39 years old who received the YFV17D yellow fever vaccine.

This clonotype has more than one count but fewer than ten. V gene TRBV4-1 combines with J gene TRBJ2-1; no firm D call. The CDR3 spans 13 residues. V dropped 1 base and J dropped 8 bases, with 9 bases sitting between them. Per germline, CDR1 MGHRA and CDR2 YSYEKL. Written as DNA, the CDR3 is TGCGCCAGCAGCCAAGGGCTAATCTATGAGCAGTTCTTC. Its protein is CASSQGLIYEQFF.

This clonotype has a count of ten or more. The chain uses TRBV29-1 and TRBJ1-1; TRBD1 matches at 10 bases. The CDR3 loop spans 14 amino acids. Germline CDR1 is SQVTM and CDR2 is ANQGSEA. V gave up 2 bases and J gave up 8 bases; unmatched junction bases: 8. CDR3 coding DNA: TGCAGCGTTGAAAGGGACAGGGGCGTTGTCGAAGCTTTCTTT. Encoded protein: CSVERDRGVVEAFF.

This clonotype was seen only a few times. The chain uses TRBV7-2 and TRBJ2-3; the match to TRBD2 covers 7 bases. The CDR3 length is 14 residues. V trimming: 8 bases; J trimming: 5 bases; junction bases outside the gene matches: 10. The germline V gene has CDR1 SGHTA and CDR2 FQGNSA. The DNA of the CDR3 is TGTGCCAGCCGCCTGGCGGGAGTGGAAGATACGCAGTATTTT. Encoded protein: CASRLAGVEDTQYF. Drawing the rest from reference TRBV7-2 and TRBJ2-3, the complete variable domain is GAGVSQSPSNKVTEKGKDVELRCDPISGHTALYWYRQSLGQGLEFLIYFQGNSAPDKSGLPSDRFSAERTGGSVSTLTIQRTQQEDSAVYLCASRLAGVEDTQYFGPGTRLTVL.

This clonotype was found a few times. The chain is built from TRBV29-1 and TRBJ2-1; a possible D gene is TRBD2 (6 bases). Germline V gives CDR1 SQVTM, CDR2 ANQGSEA. Trimming stripped 6 bases from V and 4 bases from J, with 19 bases between. There are 15 residues in the CDR3. The CDR3 DNA reads as TGCAGCGTCCTGGTCGGCGGGATATGGTACAATGAGCAGTTCTTC. This codes for CSVLVGGIWYNEQFF.

To note about this clonotype: One end of the junction does not line up with germline, which may come from a read error. This chain links TRBV18 with TRBJ2-7; the D gene is possibly TRBD2 (5 bases). The CDR3 consists of 18 residues. CDR1 KGHSH and CDR2 LQKENI come from the germline V gene. The CDR3 protein is CASSPPSGGLRARYEHYF. CDR3 DNA: TGTGCCAGCTCACCACCGAGTGGAGGTCTAAGGGCTAGATACGAGCATTACTTC.

This clonotype was detected only a few times. The CDR3 protein is CSVEDRSGTRFGETQYF. In nucleotides, the CDR3 is TGCAGCGTTGAAGACAGAAGCGGGACTCGATTTGGAGAGACCCAGTACTTC. The chain has TRBV29-1 and TRBJ2-5; the match to TRBD2 covers 7 bases. Germline assignment: CDR1 SQVTM and CDR2 ANQGSEA. This CDR3 spans 17 amino acids. V was clipped by 0 bases and J by 4 bases; unmatched bases: 14. Full variable domain (outside the CDR3, taken from reference TRBV29-1 and TRBJ2-5): SAVISQKPSRDICQRGTSLTIQCQVDSQVTMMFWYRQQPGQSLTLIATANQGSEATYESGFVIDKFPISRPNLTFSTLTVSNMSPEDSSIYLCSVEDRSGTRFGETQYFGPGTRLLVL.

The chain uses TRBV9 and TRBJ2-1; 10 bases are a match to TRBD2. CDR3 length: 15 residues. CDR1 SGDLS and CDR2 YYNGEE come from the germline V gene. V lost 0 bases and J lost 7; bases outside the gene matches: 4. CDR3 residues: CASSVGGSGRNEQFF. DNA for the CDR3: TGTGCCAGCAGCGTAGGTGGTAGCGGGAGGAATGAGCAGTTCTTC.

CDR3 protein: CSVGGTSGSLYNEQFF. In DNA, the CDR3 is TGCAGCGTTGGGGGGACTAGCGGGAGTCTCTACAATGAGCAGTTCTTC. The V gene is TRBV29-1, the J gene TRBJ2-1; 14 bases align to TRBD2. Per the germline V gene, CDR1 is SQVTM and CDR2 is ANQGSEA. Unmatched junction bases numbered 5, after V lost 4 bases and J lost 3 bases. The CDR3 is made up of 16 amino acids.

The chain has TRBV11-2 and TRBJ2-7; no reliable D call. Germline lookup yields CDR1 SGHAT and CDR2 FQNNGV. V was pared by 5 bases and J by 3 bases, with 17 bases between. CDR3 length: 15 residues. CDR3 amino acids: CASSANSAFSYEQYF. CDR3 DNA sequence: TGTGCCAGCAGCGCAAACTCGGCCTTCAGCTACGAGCAGTACTTC. Using reference TRBV11-2 and TRBJ2-7 for the parts outside the CDR3, the full variable domain is EAGVAQSPRYKIIEKRQSVAFWCNPISGHATLYWYQQILGQGPKLLIQFQNNGVVDDSQLPKDRFSAERLKGVDSTLKIQPAKLEDSAVYLCASSANSAFSYEQYFGPGTRLTVT.

Ten or more counts support this clonotype. J is TRBJ2-7 and V is TRBV7-2; 10 bases fit TRBD2. This CDR3 has 15 amino acids. Per the germline V gene, CDR1 is SGHTA and CDR2 is FQGNSA. Germline trimming cut 1 base from V and 3 bases from J; bases unmatched to any gene: 3. The CDR3 nucleotides read TGTGCCAGCAGCTTAGAAGCGGGAGGGTACTACGAGCAGTACTTC. This encodes CASSLEAGGYYEQYF. The full variable domain, in which reference TRBV7-2 and TRBJ2-7 provide the parts outside the CDR3, is GAGVSQSPSNKVTEKGKDVELRCDPISGHTALYWYRQSLGQGLEFLIYFQGNSAPDKSGLPSDRFSAERTGGSVSTLTIQRTQQEDSAVYLCASSLEAGGYYEQYFGPGTRLTVT.

The table lists this clonotype with a few counts. The V gene is TRBV4-3, the J gene TRBJ2-1, with 7 bases aligning to TRBD1. This CDR3 comprises 17 residues. Trimming cost V 4 bases and J 2 bases; bases outside gene matches: 11. Looked up from germline, CDR1 is LGHNA and CDR2 is YSLEER. The CDR3 coding sequence is TGCGCCAGCAGCCCCTCCCCAACGGGACAGACCTACAATGAGCAGTTCTTC. It specifies CASSPSPTGQTYNEQFF.

This clonotype has just a few counts. J is TRBJ1-1 and V is TRBV29-1, with D possibly matching TRBD1 (5 bases). The CDR3 is made up of 13 amino acids. Germline CDR1 reads SQVTM; CDR2 reads ANQGSEA. The V end lost 4 bases, the J end lost 1 base, and 10 bases lay between the germline ends. This chain's CDR3 is CSVAETANTEAFF. CDR3 coding DNA: TGCAGCGTTGCCGAGACAGCGAACACTGAAGCTTTCTTT. Complete variable domain (other parts from reference TRBV29-1 and TRBJ1-1): SAVISQKPSRDICQRGTSLTIQCQVDSQVTMMFWYRQQPGQSLTLIATANQGSEATYESGFVIDKFPISRPNLTFSTLTVSNMSPEDSSIYLCSVAETANTEAFFGQGTRLTVV.

The rearrangement links TRBV7-2 to TRBJ2-2; 14 bases line up with TRBD2. CDR3 length: 17 residues. With V trimmed by 3 bases and J by 7 bases, 7 bases remained unmatched. CDR1 is SGHTA, CDR2 FQGNSA, per germline. CDR3 amino acids: CASSLTSGRALGGELFF. The CDR3 DNA reads as TGTGCCAGCAGCTTGACTAGCGGGAGGGCCTTGGGCGGGGAGCTGTTTTTT.

The rearrangement uses TRBV5-1 and TRBJ2-1; D possibly corresponds to TRBD2 (5 bases). The CDR3 totals 16 residues. V lost 2 bases and J lost 9, with 21 bases in between. Germline CDR1 and CDR2: SGHRS and YFSETQ. As DNA, the CDR3 is TGCGCCAGCAGCTTACCTCCGTCCGAGAGGGCCGGTGAGCAGTTCTTC. It specifies CASSLPPSERAGEQFF.

This clonotype has only a few counts. This chain joins TRBV5-4 and TRBJ1-2; 7 bases fit TRBD1. In germline, CDR1 is SGHNT, CDR2 YYREEE (reference sequence). The V and J ends lost 1 base and 8 bases, in that order; junction bases with no gene match: 23. The CDR3 runs 19 residues. The CDR3 protein is CASSLRLGRWTGNSGGYTF. CDR3 DNA sequence: TGTGCCAGCAGCTTGAGGTTAGGAAGGTGGACAGGTAATTCGGGAGGCTACACCTTC.

The chain is built from TRBV20-1 and TRBJ1-1; 10 nucleotides match TRBD1. The CDR3 is made up of 14 amino acids. J was trimmed by 1 base and V by 6 bases; bases with no gene match: 5. CDR1 is DFQATT, CDR2 SNEGSKA, per germline (reference sequence). The DNA of the CDR3 is TGCAGTGCCGGGACAGGGGTATCGAACACTGAAGCTTTCTTT. Translating it yields CSAGTGVSNTEAFF.

The genes are TRBV20-1 and TRBJ1-5; no clear D. V lost 3 bases and J 5 bases, leaving 11 bases between the germline ends. From germline, CDR1 is DFQATT and CDR2 SNEGSKA (reference sequence). The CDR3 length is 13 residues. The CDR3 reads CSARDRLDQPQHF. The CDR3 region has the DNA TGCAGTGCTAGGGATCGGTTGGATCAGCCCCAGCATTTT.

The genes are TRBV9 and TRBJ2-1; TRBD2 matches at 16 bases. This CDR3 spans 20 amino acids. Germline values: CDR1 SGDLS, CDR2 YYNGEE. With V trimmed by 2 bases and J by 1 base, 9 bases remained unmatched. The CDR3 region is CASSVDPGLAGGGSYNEQFF. CDR3 in DNA: TGTGCCAGCAGCGTGGATCCGGGACTAGCGGGAGGGGGGTCCTACAATGAGCAGTTCTTC. Full variable domain (missing parts from reference TRBV9 and TRBJ2-1): DSGVTQTPKHLITATGQRVTLRCSPRSGDLSVYWYQQSLDQGLQFLIQYYNGEERAKGNILERFSAQQFPDLHSELNLSSLELGDSALYFCASSVDPGLAGGGSYNEQFFGPGTRLTVL.

This clonotype was seen repeatedly, ten times or more. The gene calls are TRBV12-3 or TRBV12-4 and TRBJ1-1; possibly TRBD1 for D (5 bases). This CDR3 contains 13 residues. The germline V and J ends were trimmed by 6 bases and 0 bases, with 8 bases remaining between them. CDR3 DNA sequence: TGTGCCAGCAGCCCGACAGTGAACACTGAAGCTTTCTTT. As protein: CASSPTVNTEAFF.

The chain uses TRBV5-5 and TRBJ2-1, with 9 nucleotides matching TRBD2. The CDR3 has 17 residues. Trimming took 7 bases from V and 1 from J; bases not matched to a gene: 12. Looked up from germline, CDR1 is SGHKS and CDR2 is YYEKEE (reference sequence). CDR3 sequence reads: CASGGTGREGSYNEQFF. The DNA of the CDR3 is TGTGCCAGCGGCGGCACGGGGCGGGAGGGGTCCTACAATGAGCAGTTCTTC.

The sample holds many counts of this clonotype. The chain carries TRBV28 and TRBJ2-3; D possibly corresponds to TRBD2 (6 bases). The CDR3 runs 17 residues. CDR1 is MDHEN and CDR2 is SYDVKM in the germline V gene. The V and J ends lost 2 bases and 3 bases respectively, with 18 bases between them. CDR3 bases: TGTGCCAGCAGTTTAGGTCTAGGCGGTGGAGGGACAGATACGCAGTATTTT. Translating gives CASSLGLGGGGTDTQYF.

This clonotype has just a few counts. The J gene is TRBJ2-3, the V gene TRBV10-3, with 7 bases identical to TRBD2. This CDR3 is built from 16 residues. CDR1 and CDR2 from the germline V gene are ENHRY and SYGVKD. The junction had 9 bases not matched to a gene; V was cut back by 3 bases and J by 3 bases. CDR3 residues: CAISEPTSRITDTQYF. Here the CDR3 DNA reads TGTGCCATCAGTGAACCGACTAGCAGGATAACAGATACGCAGTATTTT.

In its sample, this clonotype was seen a few times. The chain combines TRBV5-1 with TRBJ2-1; 7 bases fit TRBD2. Germline trimming cut 4 bases from V and 7 bases from J; bases unmatched to any gene: 8. CDR1 is SGHRS and CDR2 is YFSETQ in the germline V gene. The CDR3 runs 14 residues. This chain's CDR3 is CASSGGDVRNEQFF. The CDR3 region has the DNA TGCGCCAGCAGCGGGGGGGACGTTCGGAATGAGCAGTTCTTC.

The chain recombines TRBV19 with TRBJ2-7; TRBD2 is a possible D gene (6 bases). The CDR3 has 16 amino acids. Trimming removed 5 bases from V and 3 bases from J, with 20 bases in between. Germline CDR1 and CDR2: LNHDA and SQIVND (reference sequence). The CDR3 loop reads CASSATAGLKGYEQYF. CDR3 sequence (DNA): TGTGCCAGTAGTGCGACGGCGGGGCTTAAGGGCTACGAGCAGTACTTC.

The chain couples TRBV9 to TRBJ2-1; 7 bases map to TRBD2. Trimming at V came to 4 bases and at J to 7 bases, leaving 14 bases not matched to a gene. This CDR3 has 16 residues. Germline values: CDR1 SGDLS, CDR2 YYNGEE. Here the CDR3 reads CASSQYPRLAVNEQFF. The CDR3 DNA is TGTGCCAGCAGCCAATACCCGAGGCTAGCGGTGAATGAGCAGTTCTTC.

This clonotype was found a few times. The chain recombines TRBV11-2 with TRBJ2-7, with a weak D call TRBD1 (5 bases). The germline gives CDR1 SGHAT, CDR2 FQNNGV. The CDR3 contains 14 residues. V was pared by 1 base and J by 1 base, with 8 bases between. The CDR3, as DNA: TGTGCCAGCAGCTTAGGACAGTTATCCTACGAGCAGTACTTC. This sequence encodes CASSLGQLSYEQYF. Together with reference TRBV11-2 and TRBJ2-7, the CDR3 gives the full variable domain: EAGVAQSPRYKIIEKRQSVAFWCNPISGHATLYWYQQILGQGPKLLIQFQNNGVVDDSQLPKDRFSAERLKGVDSTLKIQPAKLEDSAVYLCASSLGQLSYEQYFGPGTRLTVT.

The chain joins TRBV28 to TRBJ2-4; 11 bases map to TRBD2. The ends lost 5 bases at V and 2 bases at J; junction bases unmatched: 11. The CDR3 totals 18 residues. Germline CDR1 is MDHEN and CDR2 is SYDVKM. CDR3 in amino acids: CASSGLAGGGSTKNIQYF. CDR3 sequence (DNA): TGTGCCAGCAGTGGGCTAGCGGGAGGCGGTAGTACCAAAAACATTCAGTACTTC.

The table lists this clonotype with many counts. CDR3 in amino acids: CASTRTGGNEKLFF. Here the CDR3 DNA reads TGTGCCAGCACCCGGACGGGGGGTAATGAAAAACTGTTTTTT. The chain recombines TRBV12-3 or TRBV12-4 with TRBJ1-4; D is perhaps TRBD1 (5 bases). Between the trimmed V and J ends, which lost 7 bases and 4 bases, there was a span of 13 bases. The CDR3 extends over 14 amino acids.

A few counts support this clonotype. DNA for the CDR3: TGCAGTGCTAGAGATTTGGCGGGACTGTCCTACAATGAGCAGTTCTTC. Translating it yields CSARDLAGLSYNEQFF. V is TRBV20-1 and J is TRBJ2-1; D may be TRBD2 (6 bases). This CDR3 has 16 residues. Deletions cut 0 bases from V and 1 base from J, with 13 bases between. CDR1 is DFQATT and CDR2 is SNEGSKA in the germline V gene (reference sequence).

This clonotype was detected only a few times. This sequence joins TRBV7-6 and TRBJ2-1; D is undetermined. The CDR3 consists of 13 residues. V was cut by 3 bases and J by 8 bases, with 11 bases left in between. In germline, CDR1 is SGHVS, CDR2 FNYEAQ. The CDR3 sequence is CASSLGYKDEQFF. CDR3 bases: TGTGCCAGCAGCTTGGGGTACAAGGATGAGCAGTTCTTC.